The 11 T cell receptor beta chains given below trace back to one sample, sequenced in a study of T cell responses to AZD1222 COVID-19 vaccine. Generated by immunoSEQ multiplex PCR, the TCRdb table keeps only in-frame clones and is missing some. The sample shows 200,000 or so clones, almost 90% of them seen only once. The sample in question was peripheral blood, obtained on day 0 of AZD1222 vaccination. The receptor source for this set is an adult in good health.

This clone was detected only once. This chain connects TRBV5-3 to TRBJ1-4, with TRBD1 matching 8 bases. TRBV5-3 is an ORF for which the function is uncertain. The V and J ends lost 10 bases and 8 bases, in that order; junction bases with no gene match: 22. This CDR3 spans 17 amino acids. The CDR3 spells CASPQGAGASWEEKLFF. The DNA for the CDR3 is TGTGCCTCACCCCAGGGGGCCGGGGCCTCGTGGGAGGAAAAACTGTTTTTT.

V is TRBV4-2 and J is TRBJ2-3, with 8 bases aligning to TRBD2. The CDR3 covers 16 residues. CDR1 LGHNA and CDR2 YNFKEQ come from the germline V gene. The V gene end was trimmed by 1 base and the J gene end by 6 bases; junction bases not matched to a gene: 9. CDR3 loop: CASSQGGLGRGDTQYF. The CDR3 DNA is TGTGCCAGCAGCCAAGGGGGACTAGGACGGGGCGATACGCAGTATTTT.

This clone was recorded a few times. The V gene is TRBV19, the J gene TRBJ2-7; a weak D match, TRBD1 (5 bases). The CDR3 is 13 amino acids. CDR1 and CDR2 (germline): LNHDA, SQIVND (reference sequence). V lost 3 bases and J lost 4, with 10 bases in between. This chain's CDR3 is CASSINGAYEQYF. The CDR3 DNA sequence: TGTGCCAGTAGTATCAATGGGGCTTACGAGCAGTACTTC.

This sequence joins TRBV7-3 and TRBJ2-7; TRBD2 agrees at 7 bases. The V gene end was trimmed by 5 bases and the J gene end by 1 base; junction bases not matched to a gene: 11. CDR1 and CDR2 from the germline V gene are SGHTA and FQGTGA. The CDR3 totals 16 residues. CDR3 in amino acids: CASSTSGTGGSYEQYF. The DNA for the CDR3 is TGTGCCAGCAGCACAAGCGGGACTGGTGGTTCCTACGAGCAGTACTTC. Using reference TRBV7-3 and TRBJ2-7 for the parts outside the CDR3, the full variable domain is GAGVSQTPSNKVTEKGKYVELRCDPISGHTALYWYRQSLGQGPEFLIYFQGTGAADDSGLPNDRFFAVRPEGSVSTLKIQRTERGDSAVYLCASSTSGTGGSYEQYFGPGTRLTVT.

The V call is TRBV30, the J call TRBJ2-2; TRBD1 agrees at 11 bases. With 3 bases clipped from V and 5 bases from J, the junction kept 2 bases outside the gene matches. In germline, CDR1 is GTSNPN, CDR2 SVGIG (reference sequence). The CDR3 has 14 residues. The CDR3 protein is CAWRGDRGTGELFF. The CDR3 DNA reads as TGTGCCTGGAGGGGGGACAGGGGGACCGGGGAGCTGTTTTTT.

A few counts support this clone. This chain joins TRBV5-1 and TRBJ2-4; D unclear. This CDR3 is 17 amino acids long. V was trimmed by 0 bases and J by 3 bases, leaving 16 bases between them. Germline V CDR1 and CDR2: SGHRS, YFSETQ. The CDR3 DNA reads TGCGCCAGCAGCTTGGATGGGGTACCCTCGGGCAAAAACATTCAGTACTTC. This sequence encodes CASSLDGVPSGKNIQYF.

This clone was observed once. The CDR3 sequence: CASSLQGAGGYTF. CDR3 nucleotides: TGTGCCAGCAGCTTACAGGGGGCAGGGGGCTACACCTTC. This chain joins TRBV5-4 and TRBJ1-2, with 9 bases matching TRBD1. CDR3 length: 13 amino acids. With 2 bases clipped from V and 8 bases from J, the junction kept 4 bases outside the gene matches. The germline gives CDR1 SGHNT, CDR2 YYREEE (reference sequence).

V and J are TRBV27 and TRBJ1-1; D is perhaps TRBD1 (6 bases). Trimming removed 0 bases from V and 3 bases from J, with 11 bases in between. Germline assignment: CDR1 MNHEY and CDR2 SMNVEV (reference sequence). This CDR3 is built from 15 residues. CDR3 nucleotides: TGTGCCAGCAGTTTATCGGGGGCGGTGTACACTGAAGCTTTCTTT. It codes for CASSLSGAVYTEAFF.

V gene TRBV27 combines with J gene TRBJ1-2; 7 bases are shared with TRBD1. V was clipped by 5 bases and J by 3 bases; unmatched bases: 15. In germline, CDR1 is MNHEY, CDR2 SMNVEV (reference sequence). This CDR3 has 17 residues. The chain's CDR3 is CASSKKVQGQQDYGYTF. CDR3 DNA: TGTGCCAGCAGTAAAAAGGTACAGGGACAGCAAGACTATGGCTACACCTTC.

The CDR3 region is CATSGISGDGSYEQYF. In nucleotides, the CDR3 is TGTGCCACCAGCGGGATTTCAGGGGACGGGTCCTACGAGCAGTACTTC. The chain has TRBV15 and TRBJ2-7; tentative D call: TRBD1 (6 bases). There are 16 residues in the CDR3. Germline loops: CDR1 LNHNV, CDR2 YYDKDF (reference sequence). V was trimmed by 5 bases and J by 1 base, leaving 18 bases between them.

This clone was detected only a few times. CDR3 sequence (DNA): TGCGCCAGCAGCCAAGATTTTTTGGACGAGCAGTACTTC. This encodes CASSQDFLDEQYF. This rearrangement joins TRBV4-3 to TRBJ2-7; unclear D gene. The CDR3 spans 13 residues. The V end was cut by 0 bases, the J end by 5 bases, with 8 bases between. Per the germline V gene, CDR1 is LGHNA and CDR2 is YSLEER.